The 17 T cell receptor beta chains presented below share a single source sample, sequenced in a study of cytomegalovirus exposure and HLA in healthy donors. The PCR had 60 Vbeta and 13 Jbeta primers. Method: immunoSEQ multiplex PCR; TCRdb's copy keeps in-frame clones and lacks some. The repertoire holds around 140,000 clones, with roughly 86% as singletons. The sequenced sample consisted of PBMCs. Every receptor here comes from a woman aged 35 to 49 in good health and CMV-seronegative.

DNA of the CDR3: TGCGCCAGCAGCGACGGGACAGGGGGAGACATTCAGTACTTC. It is translated as CASSDGTGGDIQYF. V gene TRBV5-1 combines with J gene TRBJ2-4; 11 bases match TRBD1. With 4 bases clipped from V and 8 bases from J, the junction kept 5 bases outside the gene matches. The CDR3 runs 14 residues. Germline V CDR1 and CDR2: SGHRS, YFSETQ.

V gene TRBV5-1 combines with J gene TRBJ2-2, with D possibly being TRBD1 (5 bases). The CDR3 length is 16 residues. Trimming shortened V by 6 bases and J by 4 bases, and 19 bases separated the two germline ends. Germline CDR1 is SGHRS and CDR2 is YFSETQ. For the CDR3, the DNA is TGCGCCAGCAAGGGCCCCCAGGACCAGGGCACCGGGGAGCTGTTTTTT. Protein sequence: CASKGPQDQGTGELFF.

J is TRBJ2-2 and V is TRBV2; D might be TRBD2 (6 bases). V was trimmed by 8 bases and J by 3 bases, leaving 13 bases between them. Germline V CDR1 and CDR2: SNHLY, FYNNEI. The CDR3 is made up of 14 amino acids. The CDR3 loop is CASGRESDTGELFF. The CDR3 nucleotides are TGTGCCAGCGGACGGGAGAGCGACACCGGGGAGCTGTTTTTT. Together with reference TRBV2 and TRBJ2-2, the CDR3 gives the full variable domain: EPEVTQTPSHQVTQMGQEVILRCVPISNHLYFYWYRQILGQKVEFLVSFYNNEISEKSEIFDDQFSVERPDGSNFTLKIRSTKLEDSAMYFCASGRESDTGELFFGEGSRLTVL.

The chain recombines TRBV11-3 with TRBJ2-2; D unresolved. CDR1 and CDR2 from the germline V gene are SGHNT and YENEEA. Deletions cut 4 bases from V and 3 bases from J, with 3 bases between. This CDR3 spans 12 amino acids. The CDR3 bases are TGTGCCAGCAGCTACTACACCGGGGAGCTGTTTTTT. Its protein product is CASSYYTGELFF.

The chain has TRBV5-1 and TRBJ2-5; D is ambiguous. The end of the DNA aligns better with TRBJ2-7, so the J call may be wrong. The germline gives CDR1 SGHRS, CDR2 YFSETQ. The CDR3 loop spans 14 amino acids. The CDR3 spells CASSSMPSDYEQYF. Here the CDR3 DNA reads TGCGCCAGCAGCTCGATGCCATCGGACTACGAGCAGTACTTC.

The genes are TRBV11-3 and TRBJ1-1; maybe TRBD1 (5 bases). The germline V and J ends were trimmed by 0 bases and 3 bases, with 11 bases remaining between them. Germline CDR1 SGHNT, CDR2 YENEEA. This CDR3 comprises 15 residues. The CDR3 DNA reads as TGTGCCAGCAGCTTAGATCGAGGGGAGGACACTGAAGCTTTCTTT. Translated: CASSLDRGEDTEAFF.

The rearrangement uses TRBV6-5 and TRBJ1-5; TRBD1 is a possible D gene (6 bases). Trimming shortened V by 10 bases and J by 7 bases, and 17 bases separated the two germline ends. Germline V gene data show CDR1 as MNHEY and CDR2 as SVGAGI. The CDR3 sequence is 13 residues long. For the CDR3, the DNA is TGTGCCACCTCGACGGGGGGGGCACAGCCCCAGCATTTT. Translation: CATSTGGAQPQHF.

The rearrangement joins TRBV27 to TRBJ1-5; no reliable D call. This CDR3 comprises 13 residues. V was cut by 2 bases and J by 5 bases, with 7 bases left in between. Germline V gene sequence: CDR1 MNHEY, CDR2 SMNVEV (reference sequence). The CDR3 sequence: CASSLRRDQPQHF. The CDR3 DNA reads as TGTGCCAGCAGTTTAAGGAGGGATCAGCCCCAGCATTTT.

This clone has only one observation. The chain is built from TRBV5-4 and TRBJ2-7; possible D gene TRBD1, 7 bases. In germline, CDR1 is SGHNT, CDR2 YYREEE (reference sequence). The CDR3 covers 13 residues. V shed 0 bases and J shed 6 bases, with 10 bases lying between them. The CDR3 protein is CASSLDRGGEQYF. DNA for the CDR3: TGTGCCAGCAGCTTGGACAGGGGAGGCGAGCAGTACTTC.

Remarks on this clone: An end of the junction does not agree with germline; a read error may underlie this. The chain joins TRBV7-9 to TRBJ2-1; D unclear. The CDR3 has 12 amino acids. The germline gives CDR1 SEHNR, CDR2 FQNEAQ (reference sequence). The CDR3 region has the DNA TGTTCCAGCAGCTTAGAACGCGCCGAGGAGTTCTTC. This gives the protein CSSSLERAEEFF.

The chain joins TRBV9 to TRBJ2-6; weak D call: TRBD2 (5 bases). Trimming took 0 bases from V and 2 from J, leaving 9 bases between them. Per the germline V gene, CDR1 is SGDLS and CDR2 is YYNGEE. The CDR3 loop spans 16 amino acids. CDR3 nucleotide sequence: TGTGCCAGCAGCGTAGATCGGGAAGCTGGGGCCAACGTCCTGACTTTC. It specifies CASSVDREAGANVLTF.

V usage is TRBV5-1 and J usage is TRBJ2-1; D perhaps matches TRBD1 (6 bases). The CDR3 extends over 15 amino acids. Trimming left V 1 base short and J 0 bases short, with 8 bases between. CDR1 SGHRS and CDR2 YFSETQ come from the germline V gene. The CDR3 DNA is TGCGCCAGCAGCTTGACAGGGAGCTCCTACAATGAGCAGTTCTTC. It encodes CASSLTGSSYNEQFF.

This clone was seen just once. The V and J genes are TRBV5-6 and TRBJ2-3; tentative D call: TRBD2 (5 bases). The CDR3 extends over 13 amino acids. Per the germline V gene, CDR1 is SGHDT and CDR2 is YYEEEE. V was trimmed by 4 bases and J by 8 bases, leaving 14 bases between them. The CDR3 DNA is TGTGCCAGCAGCCCGGGAAGGTCGGTTACGCAGTATTTT. This sequence encodes CASSPGRSVTQYF.

The chain uses TRBV23-1 and TRBJ1-5, with unresolved D. TRBV23-1 carries the ORF label, with uncertain function. The CDR3 is 12 amino acids. Trimming stripped 0 bases from V and 9 bases from J, with 6 bases between. The CDR3 spells CASSQSSGPQHF. The CDR3 DNA is TGCGCCAGCAGTCAATCTTCCGGGCCCCAGCATTTT.

The CDR3 protein is CASSAGTGGYEQYF. CDR3 sequence (DNA): TGTGCCAGCAGCGCCGGGACAGGGGGCTACGAGCAGTACTTC. This sequence joins TRBV27 and TRBJ2-7; 11 nucleotides match TRBD1. V was clipped by 6 bases and J by 3 bases; unmatched bases: 4. CDR1 and CDR2 (germline): MNHEY, SMNVEV (reference sequence). The CDR3 is 14 amino acids.

CDR3 amino acids: CASSLEGRGDQPQHF. As DNA, the CDR3 is TGCGCCAGCAGCTTGGAGGGGAGGGGGGATCAGCCCCAGCATTTT. This chain connects TRBV5-1 to TRBJ1-5; D may be TRBD1 (6 bases). Germline V gene sequence: CDR1 SGHRS, CDR2 YFSETQ. Trimming took 0 bases from V and 5 from J, leaving 12 bases between them. The CDR3 extends over 15 amino acids.

This chain joins TRBV7-2 and TRBJ1-2; D not resolved. Germline V gives CDR1 SGHTA, CDR2 FQGNSA. The CDR3 has 13 residues. Trimming took off 0 bases at V and 4 bases at J, with 6 bases between the two ends. The CDR3 here is CASSLAAGYGYTF. The CDR3 DNA follows: TGTGCCAGCAGCTTAGCAGCGGGCTATGGCTACACCTTC.